Detailed here is one T cell receptor beta chain. Its antigen is unidentified. Every participating donor contributed approximately 10 milliliters of peripheral blood through a draw. Next came a second PCR, run for about 7 to 11 cycles, which used a sample-barcoded 5' primer along with a J-beta primer mix. TCRdb processed the 5' RACE reads anew with MiXCR; each CDR3 protein has one entry. The sample lists some 700,000 distinct CDR3 sequences, roughly 47% seen once, with around a fifth in the top ten. This CDR3 contains 12 residues. V shed 0 bases and J shed 11 bases, with 11 bases lying between them. Germline-derived CDR1 and CDR2 are DFQATT and SNEGSKA (reference sequence). The source of the sample is a study of blood T cells in healthy people across ages. Notes on the study in general: Researchers deemed the diversity estimates from one million T cells underestimates.

The sequencing input was blood. The chain links TRBV20-1 to TRBJ1-5, with D unresolved. The clonotype comes from a woman between 55 and 75 years old in good health. The CDR3 bases are TGCAGTGCTAGAGATCTTGGAGAGACCCAGCATTTT. This gives the protein CSARDLGETQHF.